This TCR beta chain was observed in a study of cytomegalovirus exposure and HLA in healthy donors. V trimming: 2 bases; J trimming: 5 bases; junction bases outside the gene matches: 4. The CDR3 spans 15 residues. Germline loops: CDR1 SGHNT, CDR2 YENEEA. The PCR was carried out with 60 Vbeta primers and 13 Jbeta primers. Using immunoSEQ multiplex PCR, the repertoire was profiled, and TCRdb retains in-frame clones only, with some absent. This listing includes some 130,000 clones. The chain links TRBV11-3 to TRBJ2-3, with 10 bases lining up with TRBD2. Sequences were obtained from PBMCs. The receptor's source is a man aged 18-30 years in good health and CMV-seronegative. The DNA of the CDR3 is TGTGCCAGCAGCTTACTAGCGGGAGCTGTAGATACGCAGTATTTT. Translated, it gives CASSLLAGAVDTQYF.